The entry that follows covers one T cell receptor beta chain sequence. Its antigen is still unknown. The sample comes from a study of cytomegalovirus exposure and HLA in healthy donors. For the study at large: Out of about 360 genotyped donors, about 80% belonged to the Caucasian-associated ancestry cluster. General study points: Sequencing likely generated an artifact that appeared as a cluster of highly shared sequence variants.

Germline-derived CDR1 and CDR2 are SGHVS and FNYEAQ. Trimming cost V 1 base and J 3 bases; bases outside gene matches: 3. The CDR3 totals 15 residues. In the PCR, 60 Vbeta and 13 Jbeta primers were used. Generated by immunoSEQ multiplex PCR, the TCRdb table keeps only in-frame clones and is missing some. Seen here are around 210,000 clones, roughly 85% observed once, and the top ten hold roughly 0.24%. This clonotype was obtained from a girl aged 2 to 10 in good health and CMV-seronegative. This rearrangement joins TRBV7-6 to TRBJ1-5, with 7 bases identical to TRBD1. Sequenced input: PBMCs. Here the CDR3 DNA reads TGTGCCAGCAGCTTAGGACAGGGAAACAATCAGCCCCAGCATTTT. Its translation is CASSLGQGNNQPQHF.